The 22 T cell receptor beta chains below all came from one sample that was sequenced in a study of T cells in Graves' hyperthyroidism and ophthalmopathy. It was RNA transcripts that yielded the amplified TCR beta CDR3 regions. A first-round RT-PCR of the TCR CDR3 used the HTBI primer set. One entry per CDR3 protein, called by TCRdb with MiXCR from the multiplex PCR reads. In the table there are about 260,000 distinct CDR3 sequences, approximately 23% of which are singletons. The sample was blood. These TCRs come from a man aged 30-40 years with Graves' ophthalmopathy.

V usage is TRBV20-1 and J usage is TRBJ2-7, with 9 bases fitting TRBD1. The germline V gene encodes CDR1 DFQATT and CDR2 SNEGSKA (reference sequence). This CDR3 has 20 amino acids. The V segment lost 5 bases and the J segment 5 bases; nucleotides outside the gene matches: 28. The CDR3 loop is CSACTLQRWGPGTGTHEQYF. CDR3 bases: TGCAGTGCTTGTACCCTACAGAGGTGGGGCCCAGGGACAGGGACCCACGAGCAGTACTTC.

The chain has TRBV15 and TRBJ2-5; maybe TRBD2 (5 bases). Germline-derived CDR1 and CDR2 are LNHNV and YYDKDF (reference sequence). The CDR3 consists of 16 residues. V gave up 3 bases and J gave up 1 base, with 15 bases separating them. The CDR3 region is CATSRRALWGQETQYF. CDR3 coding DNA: TGTGCCACCAGCAGGAGGGCGCTTTGGGGCCAAGAGACCCAGTACTTC.

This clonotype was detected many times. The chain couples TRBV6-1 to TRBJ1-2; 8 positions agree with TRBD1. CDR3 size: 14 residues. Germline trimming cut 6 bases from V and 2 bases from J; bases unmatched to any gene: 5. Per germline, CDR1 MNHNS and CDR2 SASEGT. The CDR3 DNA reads TGTGCCAGCAGGGGGACAGGCCTGAACTATGGCTACACCTTC. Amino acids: CASRGTGLNYGYTF.

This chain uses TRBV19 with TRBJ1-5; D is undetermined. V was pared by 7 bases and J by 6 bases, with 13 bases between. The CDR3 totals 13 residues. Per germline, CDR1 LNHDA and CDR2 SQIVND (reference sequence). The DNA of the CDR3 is TGTGCCAGTACCCTAACGGGGATTCAGCCCCAGCATTTT. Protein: CASTLTGIQPQHF.

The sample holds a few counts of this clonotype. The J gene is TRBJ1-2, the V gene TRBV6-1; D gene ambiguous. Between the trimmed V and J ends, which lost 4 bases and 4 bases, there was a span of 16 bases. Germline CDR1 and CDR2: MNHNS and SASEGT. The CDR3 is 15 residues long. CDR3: CASSALRASSYGYTF. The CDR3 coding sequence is TGTGCCAGCAGTGCCCTCCGGGCCTCAAGCTATGGCTACACCTTC.

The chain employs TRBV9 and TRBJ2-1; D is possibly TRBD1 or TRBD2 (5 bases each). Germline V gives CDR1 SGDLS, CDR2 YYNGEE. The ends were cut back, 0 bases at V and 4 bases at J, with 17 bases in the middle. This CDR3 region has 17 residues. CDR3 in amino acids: CASSVDHRDAGYNEQFF. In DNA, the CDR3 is TGTGCCAGCAGCGTAGACCATCGGGACGCCGGATACAATGAGCAGTTCTTC.

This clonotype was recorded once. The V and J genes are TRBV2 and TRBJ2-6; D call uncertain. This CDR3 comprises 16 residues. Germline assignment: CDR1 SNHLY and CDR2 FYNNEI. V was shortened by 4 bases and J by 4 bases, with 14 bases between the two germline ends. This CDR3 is CASSAIRASGANVLTF. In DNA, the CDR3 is TGTGCCAGCAGTGCTATAAGGGCGTCGGGGGCCAACGTCCTGACTTTC. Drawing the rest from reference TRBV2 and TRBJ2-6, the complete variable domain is EPEVTQTPSHQVTQMGQEVILRCVPISNHLYFYWYRQILGQKVEFLVSFYNNEISEKSEIFDDQFSVERPDGSNFTLKIRSTKLEDSAMYFCASSAIRASGANVLTFGAGSRLTVL.

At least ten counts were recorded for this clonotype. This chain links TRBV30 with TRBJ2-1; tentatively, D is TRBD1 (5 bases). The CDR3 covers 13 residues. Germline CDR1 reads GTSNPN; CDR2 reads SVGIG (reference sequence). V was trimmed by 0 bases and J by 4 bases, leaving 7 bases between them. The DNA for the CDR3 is TGTGCCTGGAGTGTACAGGTTTACAATGAGCAGTTCTTC. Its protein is CAWSVQVYNEQFF.

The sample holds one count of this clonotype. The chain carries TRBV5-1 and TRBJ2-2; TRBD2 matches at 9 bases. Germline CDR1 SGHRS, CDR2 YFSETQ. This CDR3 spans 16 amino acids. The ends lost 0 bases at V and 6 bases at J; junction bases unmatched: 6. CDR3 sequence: CASSLEGSGSPGELFF. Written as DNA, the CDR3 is TGCGCCAGCAGCTTGGAGGGTAGCGGGAGCCCCGGGGAGCTGTTTTTT.

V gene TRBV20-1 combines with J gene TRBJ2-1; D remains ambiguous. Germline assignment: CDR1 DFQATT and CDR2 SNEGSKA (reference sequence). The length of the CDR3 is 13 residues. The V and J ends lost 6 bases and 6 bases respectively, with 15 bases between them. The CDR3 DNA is TGCAGTGCGCTGATTGGAACAACCAATGAGCAGTTCTTC. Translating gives CSALIGTTNEQFF.

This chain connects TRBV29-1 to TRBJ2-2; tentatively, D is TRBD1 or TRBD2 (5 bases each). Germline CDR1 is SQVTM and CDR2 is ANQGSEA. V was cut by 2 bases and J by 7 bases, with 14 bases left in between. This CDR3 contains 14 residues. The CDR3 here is CSVEWGSGNGELFF. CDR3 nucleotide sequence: TGCAGCGTTGAATGGGGGAGTGGGAACGGGGAGCTGTTTTTT.

CDR3 bases: TGTGCCAGCAGCTTAACCCCGCGGGACACCAACAATGAGCAGTTCTTC. It is translated as CASSLTPRDTNNEQFF. The J gene is TRBJ2-1, the V gene TRBV11-1, with D perhaps being TRBD1 or TRBD2 (6 bases each). The germline V gene has CDR1 SGHAT and CDR2 FQDESV (reference sequence). V lost 2 bases to trimming and J lost 5 bases, with 16 bases between them. The CDR3 length is 16 residues.

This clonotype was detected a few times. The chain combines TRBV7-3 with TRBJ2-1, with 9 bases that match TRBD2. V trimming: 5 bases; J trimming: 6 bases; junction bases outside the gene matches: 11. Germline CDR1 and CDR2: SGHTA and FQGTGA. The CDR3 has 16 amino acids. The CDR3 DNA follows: TGTGCCAGCAGCCCCGTAGCGGGAGCTGTTCTCAATGAGCAGTTCTTC. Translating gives CASSPVAGAVLNEQFF.

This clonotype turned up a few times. The CDR3 loop reads CAWNEGSYEQYF. The CDR3 coding sequence is TGTGCCTGGAACGAGGGCTCCTACGAGCAGTACTTC. V usage is TRBV30 and J usage is TRBJ2-7; possibly TRBD2 for D (5 bases). CDR3 length equals 12 residues. Germline V gene lookup returns CDR1 GTSNPN and CDR2 SVGIG (reference sequence). V lost 4 bases and J lost 0, with 7 bases in between. Complete variable domain (other parts from reference TRBV30 and TRBJ2-7): SQTIHQWPATLVQPVGSPLSLECTVEGTSNPNLYWYRQAAGRGLQLLFYSVGIGQISSEVPQNLSASRPQDRQFILSSKKLLLSDSGFYLCAWNEGSYEQYFGPGTRLTVT.

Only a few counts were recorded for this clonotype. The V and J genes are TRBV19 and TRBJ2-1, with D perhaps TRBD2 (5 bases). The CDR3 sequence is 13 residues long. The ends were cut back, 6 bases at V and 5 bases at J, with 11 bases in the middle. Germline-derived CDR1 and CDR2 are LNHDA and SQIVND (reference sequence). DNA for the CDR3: TGTGCCAGTAGGACTACAAGAAACAATGAGCAGTTCTTC. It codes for CASRTTRNNEQFF.

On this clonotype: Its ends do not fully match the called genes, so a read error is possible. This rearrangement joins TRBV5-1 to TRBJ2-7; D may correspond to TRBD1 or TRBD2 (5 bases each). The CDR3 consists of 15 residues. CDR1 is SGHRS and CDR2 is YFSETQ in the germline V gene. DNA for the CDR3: TGTGCCAGCAGCTTAAAGCCGGGACGGACCTACGAGCAGTACTTC. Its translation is CASSLKPGRTYEQYF.

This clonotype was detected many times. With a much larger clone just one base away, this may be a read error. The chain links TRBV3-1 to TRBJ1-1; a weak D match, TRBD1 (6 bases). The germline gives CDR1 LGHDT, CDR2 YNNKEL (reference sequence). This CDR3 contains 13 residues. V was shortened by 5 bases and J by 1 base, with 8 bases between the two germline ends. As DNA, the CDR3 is TGTGCCAGCAGCATACAGGGGAACACTGAAGCTTTCTTT. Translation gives CASSIQGNTEAFF.

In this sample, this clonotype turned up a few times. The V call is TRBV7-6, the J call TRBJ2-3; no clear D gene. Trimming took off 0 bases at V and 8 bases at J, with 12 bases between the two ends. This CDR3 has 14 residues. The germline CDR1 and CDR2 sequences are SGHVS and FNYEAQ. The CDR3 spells CASSLAGLLSTQYF. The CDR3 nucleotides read TGTGCCAGCAGCTTAGCCGGCCTCTTAAGTACGCAGTATTTT.

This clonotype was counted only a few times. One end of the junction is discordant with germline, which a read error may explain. The CDR3 nucleotides are TGTGCCAGCAGCCTAGGAACGGGTGCTGACTATGGCTACACCTTC. It codes for CASSLGTGADYGYTF. V and J are TRBV13 and TRBJ1-2; the D is unclear. From germline, CDR1 is PRHDT and CDR2 FYEKMQ (reference sequence). This CDR3 contains 15 residues.

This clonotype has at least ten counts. In DNA, the CDR3 is TGCGCCAGCAGCATTGGGGCTACCTACGAGCAGTACTTC. Translated: CASSIGATYEQYF. The chain joins TRBV5-1 to TRBJ2-7, with a weak D call TRBD1 (5 bases). The CDR3 consists of 13 residues. Trimming stripped 4 bases from V and 2 bases from J, with 10 bases between. Germline CDR1 is SGHRS and CDR2 is YFSETQ. The full variable domain, rest sourced from reference TRBV5-1 and TRBJ2-7, is KAGVTQTPRYLIKTRGQQVTLSCSPISGHRSVSWYQQTPGQGLQFLFEYFSETQRNKGNFPGRFSGRQFSNSRSEMNVSTLELGDSALYLCASSIGATYEQYFGPGTRLTVT.

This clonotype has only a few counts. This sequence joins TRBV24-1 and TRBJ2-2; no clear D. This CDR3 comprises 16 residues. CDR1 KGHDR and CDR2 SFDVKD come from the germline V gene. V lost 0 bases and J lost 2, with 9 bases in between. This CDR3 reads CATSDLGQANTGELFF. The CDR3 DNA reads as TGTGCCACCAGTGATTTGGGGCAGGCTAACACCGGGGAGCTGTTTTTT.

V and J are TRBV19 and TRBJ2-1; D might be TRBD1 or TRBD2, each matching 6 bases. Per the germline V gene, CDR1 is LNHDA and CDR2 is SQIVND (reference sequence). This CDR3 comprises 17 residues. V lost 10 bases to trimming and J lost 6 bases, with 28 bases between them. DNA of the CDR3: TGTGCCACGGCCGCCCGCGCGACTAGTTCGGGGGCCAATGAGCAGTTCTTC. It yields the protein CATAARATSSGANEQFF.